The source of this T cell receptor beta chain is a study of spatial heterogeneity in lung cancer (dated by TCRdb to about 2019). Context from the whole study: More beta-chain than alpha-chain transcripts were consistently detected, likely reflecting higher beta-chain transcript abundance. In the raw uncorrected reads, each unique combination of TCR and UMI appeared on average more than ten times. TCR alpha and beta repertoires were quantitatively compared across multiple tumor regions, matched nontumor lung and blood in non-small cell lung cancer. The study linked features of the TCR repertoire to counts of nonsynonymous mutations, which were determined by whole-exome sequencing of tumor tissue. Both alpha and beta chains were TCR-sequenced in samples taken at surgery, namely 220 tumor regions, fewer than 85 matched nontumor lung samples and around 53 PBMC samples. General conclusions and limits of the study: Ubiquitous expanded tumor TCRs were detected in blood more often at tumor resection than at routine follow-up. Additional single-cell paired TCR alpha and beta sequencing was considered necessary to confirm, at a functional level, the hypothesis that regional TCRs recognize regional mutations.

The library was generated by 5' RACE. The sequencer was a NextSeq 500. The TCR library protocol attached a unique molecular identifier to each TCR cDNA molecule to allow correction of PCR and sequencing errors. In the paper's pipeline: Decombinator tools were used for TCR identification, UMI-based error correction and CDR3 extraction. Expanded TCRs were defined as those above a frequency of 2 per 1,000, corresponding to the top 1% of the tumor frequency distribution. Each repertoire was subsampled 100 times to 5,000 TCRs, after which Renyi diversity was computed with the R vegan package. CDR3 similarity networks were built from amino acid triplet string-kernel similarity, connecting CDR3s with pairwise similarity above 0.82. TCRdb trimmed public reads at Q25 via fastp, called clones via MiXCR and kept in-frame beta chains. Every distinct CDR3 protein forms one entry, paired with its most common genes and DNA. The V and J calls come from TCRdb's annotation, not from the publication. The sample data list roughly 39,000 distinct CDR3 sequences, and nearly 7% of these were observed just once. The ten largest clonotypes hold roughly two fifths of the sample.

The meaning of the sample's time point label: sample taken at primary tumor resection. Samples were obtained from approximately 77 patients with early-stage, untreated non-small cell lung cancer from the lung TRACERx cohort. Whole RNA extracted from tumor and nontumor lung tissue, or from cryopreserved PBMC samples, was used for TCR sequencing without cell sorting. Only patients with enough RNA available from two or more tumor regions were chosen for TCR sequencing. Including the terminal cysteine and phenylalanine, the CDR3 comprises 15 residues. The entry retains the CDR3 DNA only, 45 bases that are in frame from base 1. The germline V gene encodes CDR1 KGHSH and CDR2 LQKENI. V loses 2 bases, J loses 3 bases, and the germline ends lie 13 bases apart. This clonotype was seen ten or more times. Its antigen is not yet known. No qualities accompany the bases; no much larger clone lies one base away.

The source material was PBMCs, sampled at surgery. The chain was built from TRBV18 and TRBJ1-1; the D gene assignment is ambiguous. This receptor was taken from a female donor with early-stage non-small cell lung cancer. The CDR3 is CASSPGFQRDTEAFF. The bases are TGTGCCAGCTCACCAGGGTTCCAGAGGGACACTGAAGCTTTCTTT.